These T cell receptor beta chains were read from a single sample in a study of blood T cell repertoires in COVID-19. Libraries were prepared by immunoSEQ multiplex PCR; TCRdb keeps only in-frame clonotypes and omits some of them. The sample carries some 200,000 clones, 88% recorded once. Sample: PBMCs or T cells enriched from blood (not recorded which). The receptor set was obtained from a woman in her twenties or thirties who had recovered from COVID-19. CDR3s include the opening cysteine and the closing phenylalanine or tryptophan. The D gene is left open where the match is weak. Expanded clones get a size class; other rows say once, few or many, or leave the size out.

>TRBV10-3|TRBD1|TRBJ1-1|NA
CAISRDRDYEAFF
TGTGCCATCAGCCGGGACAGGGATTATGAAGCTTTCTTT
>TRBV5-8|TRBD1|TRBJ2-2|NA
CASSMDRGRTGELFF
TGTGCCAGCAGCATGGACAGGGGGCGCACCGGGGAGCTGTTTTTT
>TRBV29-1|TRBD1|TRBJ1-1|NA
CSVRQGDGTEAFF
TGCAGCGTACGACAGGGTGATGGTACTGAAGCTTTCTTT
>TRBV18|TRBD1|TRBJ1-1|NA
CASSSGTGMSFF
TGTGCCAGCTCTTCCGGGACAGGGATGTCTTTCTTT
>TRBV4-3|NA|TRBJ2-1|NA
CASSQAPQYRFF
TGCGCCAGCAGCCAAGCCCCACAGTACCGGTTCTTC
>TRBV9|NA|TRBJ2-1|NA
CASSVEGTRVDEQFF
TGTGCCAGCAGCGTAGAAGGGACACGGGTCGATGAGCAGTTCTTC
>TRBV28|NA|TRBJ2-7|NA
CASSLLGLTTYEQYF
TGTGCCAGCAGTTTATTGGGGCTGACAACCTACGAGCAGTACTTC
>TRBV29-1|NA|TRBJ1-5|NA
CSVGEGGGQGPQHF
TGCAGCGTTGGAGAGGGGGGAGGGCAGGGGCCCCAGCATTTT
>TRBV12-5|NA|TRBJ1-3|NA
CASGLPRGATGPSSGNTIYF
TGTGCTAGTGGTTTGCCCCGGGGGGCAACAGGACCCTCCTCTGGAAACACCATATATTTT
>TRBV3-1/TRBV3-2|NA|TRBJ1-1|once
CASSQYQGYTEAFF
TGTGCCAGCAGCCAATACCAGGGTTACACTGAAGCTTTCTTT
>TRBV5-4|NA|TRBJ1-2|NA
CASSLSGRDGYTF
TGTGCCAGCAGCTTGTCGGGCAGGGATGGCTACACCTTC
>TRBV15|NA|TRBJ1-2|NA
CATSRDLGGVGYTF
TGTGCCACCAGCAGAGACCTGGGGGGAGTGGGCTACACCTTC
>TRBV4-1|NA|TRBJ1-5|NA
CASSQDGTNQPQHF
TGCGCCAGCAGCCAAGATGGGACTAATCAGCCCCAGCATTTT
>TRBV5-7|NA|TRBJ1-4|NA
CASSLGGVGNEKLFF
TGTGCCAGCAGCTTGGGGGGGGTTGGTAATGAAAAACTGTTTTTT
>TRBV4-1|TRBD1|TRBJ1-4|NA
CASSHPGQGFEKLFF
TGCGCCAGCAGCCATCCGGGACAGGGGTTTGAAAAACTGTTTTTT
>TRBV7-3|TRBD2|TRBJ2-5|NA
CASSLMGLAGGKETQYF
TGTGCCAGCAGCTTAATGGGGCTAGCGGGGGGCAAAGAGACCCAGTACTTC
>TRBV5-1|NA|TRBJ2-3|NA
CASSLVLDTQYF
TGCGCCAGCAGCTTGGTCCTGGATACGCAGTATTTT
>TRBV4-2|TRBD2|TRBJ2-3|once
CASSTRGGGYTDTQYF
TGTGCCAGCAGCACTCGGGGCGGGGGGTATACAGATACGCAGTATTTT
>TRBV7-9|NA|TRBJ1-2|NA
CASRGDSYGYTF
TGTGCCAGCCGTGGAGACAGCTATGGCTACACCTTC
>TRBV3-1/TRBV3-2|TRBD2|TRBJ2-3|NA
CASSQRLAGGHTDTQYF
TGTGCCAGCAGCCAAAGACTAGCGGGGGGCCACACAGATACGCAGTATTTT
>TRBV5-1|NA|TRBJ1-1|NA
CASSWAIRNTEAFF
TGCGCCAGCAGCTGGGCCATCAGGAACACTGAAGCTTTCTTT
>TRBV12-3/TRBV12-4|NA|TRBJ1-1|NA
CASSFRLAFF
TGTGCCAGCAGTTTTCGGTTAGCTTTCTTT
>TRBV6-2/TRBV6-3|NA|TRBJ1-6|NA
CASSYARRGGGYNSPLHF
TGTGCCAGCAGTTACGCCCGGAGGGGAGGCGGTTATAATTCACCCCTCCACTTT
>TRBV10-3|NA|TRBJ1-2|NA
CAITRGRGNYGYTF
TGTGCCATCACCAGGGGCCGAGGAAACTATGGCTACACCTTC
>TRBV11-2|TRBD1|TRBJ1-2|NA
CASSTVGQGANYGYTF
TGTGCCAGCAGCACCGTAGGACAGGGAGCTAACTATGGCTACACCTTC